The TCR beta chain described here comes from a study of untreated major depressive disorder. Study results and limitations: Depressed patients' CD4+ T cells carried increased TRBV05-01 (Vbeta 5.1) usage versus control CD4+ T cells.

In regard to this clone: Antigen specificity is unknown.

CDR1 and CDR2 (germline): MGHDK, SYGVNS. The V end was cut by 1 base, the J end by 2 bases, with 9 bases between. This CDR3 region has 15 residues. Only in-frame clones appear in the TCRdb table, and some are missing; sequencing was by immunoSEQ multiplex PCR. The top ten hold approximately 0.82% of the sample, which has 10,000 to 15,000 clones, about 93% seen once. Roughly 27 ml of blood was drawn into EDTA tubes. From thawed PBMCs, CD4+ T cells were purified by negative selection. Enrichment usually gave about 95% pure CD4+ T cells. Specimen: CD4+ T cells from PBMCs. This rearrangement joins TRBV25-1 to TRBJ1-3; D not certain. The sequence was obtained from a man aged 25 to 40 with major depressive disorder. CDR3 sequence (DNA): TGTGCCAGCAGTGAATTTCGAGGGACTGGAAACACCATATATTTT. This translates into CASSEFRGTGNTIYF. The full variable domain, in which reference TRBV25-1 and TRBJ1-3 provide the parts outside the CDR3, is EADIYQTPRYLVIGTGKKITLECSQTMGHDKMYWYQQDPGMELHLIHYSYGVNSTEKGDLSSESTVSRIRTEHFPLTLESARPSHTSQYLCASSEFRGTGNTIYFGEGSWLTVV.